These 27 T cell receptor beta chains originate from one sample sequenced in a study of blood T cells in healthy people across ages. PCR was performed a second time for roughly 7 to 11 cycles using a sample-barcoded 5' primer and a J-beta primer mix. A single record per CDR3 protein comes from TCRdb applying MiXCR to the 5' RACE reads. The repertoire consists of around 800,000 distinct CDR3 sequences, with roughly 53% occurring once and the leading ten covering about two fifths. Sequences were obtained from blood. The receptors here all came from an elderly man in good health.

The CDR3 DNA reads TGTGCCAGCAGACCCCGACCGGGACGCCGCGGGGACGCGTATTTT. Encoded protein: CASRPRPGRRGDAYF. V is TRBV7-9 and J is TRBJ2-3, with D perhaps matching TRBD2 (6 bases). V shed 6 bases and J shed 14 bases, with 27 bases lying between them. Germline CDR1 SEHNR, CDR2 FQNEAQ (reference sequence). This CDR3 is 15 amino acids long.

The chain employs TRBV5-1 and TRBJ2-1; 12 bases line up with TRBD2. The tail of the sequence fits TRBJ2-7 better, so the J call may be wrong. The CDR3 loop spans 20 amino acids. Germline V gene data show CDR1 as SGHRS and CDR2 as YFSETQ. The CDR3 region is CASSGSARLAGERAYNEQYF. DNA of the CDR3: TGCGCCAGCAGCGGGTCAGCGAGACTAGCGGGAGAAAGGGCCTACAATGAGCAGTACTTC.

The chain joins TRBV24-1 to TRBJ2-7; 11 bases fit TRBD2. V lost 10 bases to trimming and J lost 7 bases; unmatched junction nucleotides: 5. Germline V CDR1 and CDR2: KGHDR, SFDVKD. The length of the CDR3 is 12 residues. CDR3 bases: TGTGCCACACTAGCGGGAGTGTGGGAGCAGTACTTC. Residues: CATLAGVWEQYF.

The chain has TRBV20-1 and TRBJ2-3, with 10 positions matching TRBD2. CDR1 and CDR2 (germline): DFQATT, SNEGSKA (reference sequence). The CDR3 consists of 16 residues. V gave up 3 bases and J gave up 1 base; unmatched junction bases: 7. CDR3 residues: CSASSRTSGRTDTQYF. CDR3 sequence (DNA): TGCAGTGCTAGCTCTAGGACTAGCGGCCGCACAGATACGCAGTATTTT.

This clonotype occurred a few times. The chain joins TRBV6-1 to TRBJ1-2; possibly TRBD1 for D (5 bases). Between the trimmed V and J ends, which lost 11 bases and 8 bases, there was a span of 18 bases. From germline, CDR1 is MNHNS and CDR2 SASEGT. CDR3 length equals 12 residues. CDR3 loop: CAAGQWSRGYTF. The CDR3 bases are TGTGCCGCAGGGCAGTGGTCGAGGGGCTACACCTTC.

This clonotype was seen a few times. The gene calls are TRBV9 and TRBJ2-7; TRBD2 agrees at 7 bases. CDR1 is SGDLS and CDR2 is YYNGEE in the germline V gene. CDR3 size: 15 residues. The junction had 9 bases not matched to a gene; V was cut back by 0 bases and J by 6 bases. In nucleotides, the CDR3 is TGTGCCAGCAGCGTAGGGGCGGGAGTACCCAGCGAGCAGTACTTC. It is translated as CASSVGAGVPSEQYF.

The CDR3 DNA reads as TGTGCTAGTGGAGCGGACAGGCAAGAGACCCAGTACTTC. Protein: CASGADRQETQYF. The V gene is TRBV12-5, the J gene TRBJ2-5; 7 bases map to TRBD1. V was clipped by 6 bases and J by 2 bases; unmatched bases: 3. Germline V gives CDR1 LGHNT, CDR2 FRNRAP. The CDR3 has 13 residues. Drawing the rest from reference TRBV12-5 and TRBJ2-5, the complete variable domain is DARVTQTPRHKVTEMGQEVTMRCQPILGHNTVFWYRQTMMQGLELLAYFRNRAPLDDSGMPKDRFSAEMPDATLATLKIQPSEPRDSAVYFCASGADRQETQYFGPGTRLLVL.

The V gene is TRBV9, the J gene TRBJ2-7; the match to TRBD1 covers 8 bases. This CDR3 has 16 residues. The V gene end was trimmed by 4 bases and the J gene end by 2 bases; junction bases not matched to a gene: 11. Germline V gene lookup returns CDR1 SGDLS and CDR2 YYNGEE. The CDR3 DNA reads as TGTGCCAGCAGCCGCGTCGACAGGGGTTGGGCCTACGAGCAGTACTTC. It codes for CASSRVDRGWAYEQYF. The full variable domain, its missing parts supplied by reference TRBV9 and TRBJ2-7, is DSGVTQTPKHLITATGQRVTLRCSPRSGDLSVYWYQQSLDQGLQFLIQYYNGEERAKGNILERFSAQQFPDLHSELNLSSLELGDSALYFCASSRVDRGWAYEQYFGPGTRLTVT.

This clonotype occurred a few times. DNA for the CDR3: TGTGCCAGCAACCGACAGGGGGGGAACTATGGCTACACCTTC. It encodes CASNRQGGNYGYTF. The chain uses TRBV6-5 and TRBJ1-2, with 9 bases identical to TRBD1. In germline, CDR1 is MNHEY, CDR2 SVGAGI. The CDR3 is 14 residues long. Trimming took 7 bases from V and 2 from J; bases not matched to a gene: 5.

This clonotype was seen a few times. The CDR3, as DNA: TGTGCCAGCAGTGAAGTGGGCAGCTCTCAGCCCCAGCATTTT. Translated: CASSEVGSSQPQHF. This rearrangement joins TRBV2 to TRBJ1-5; D gene unclear. Deletions cut 1 base from V and 6 bases from J, with 10 bases between. This CDR3 spans 14 amino acids. Germline V gene sequence: CDR1 SNHLY, CDR2 FYNNEI.

The sample holds one count of this clonotype. The chain joins TRBV5-1 to TRBJ2-6, with D uncertain. The CDR3 runs 16 residues. V was shortened by 2 bases and J by 0 bases, with 9 bases between the two germline ends. Per the germline V gene, CDR1 is SGHRS and CDR2 is YFSETQ. CDR3 nucleotide sequence: TGCGCCAGCAGCTTTGGGCAAACCTCTGGGGCCAACGTCCTGACTTTC. This codes for CASSFGQTSGANVLTF.

This chain links TRBV11-2 with TRBJ2-7; D gene unclear. V shed 3 bases and J shed 0 bases, with 9 bases lying between them. The CDR3 extends over 14 amino acids. Germline values: CDR1 SGHAT, CDR2 FQNNGV. The CDR3 sequence is CASSFEADSYEQYF. The CDR3 nucleotides read TGTGCCAGCAGCTTTGAGGCAGACTCCTACGAGCAGTACTTC. The full variable domain, its missing parts supplied by reference TRBV11-2 and TRBJ2-7, is EAGVAQSPRYKIIEKRQSVAFWCNPISGHATLYWYQQILGQGPKLLIQFQNNGVVDDSQLPKDRFSAERLKGVDSTLKIQPAKLEDSAVYLCASSFEADSYEQYFGPGTRLTVT.

The sample holds a few counts of this clonotype. This chain joins TRBV20-1 and TRBJ2-3; 11 nucleotides agree with TRBD2. The trim removed 5 bases at V and 2 bases at J, leaving 6 bases unmatched. Per the germline V gene, CDR1 is DFQATT and CDR2 is SNEGSKA (reference sequence). The CDR3 has 15 amino acids. Written as DNA, the CDR3 is TGCAGTGCTGGGGGGACTAGCGGTCCCACAGATACGCAGTATTTT. Protein: CSAGGTSGPTDTQYF.

The DNA of the CDR3 is TGTGCCAGCAGTTCCCTAGGAGCGGTTAGAAACTATGGCTACACCTTC. Translation gives CASSSLGAVRNYGYTF. The V call is TRBV7-9, the J call TRBJ1-2; no reliable D call. The germline V gene has CDR1 SEHNR and CDR2 FQNEAQ (reference sequence). V was cut by 6 bases and J by 2 bases, with 19 bases left in between. The CDR3 contains 16 residues.

The chain is built from TRBV12-3 or TRBV12-4 and TRBJ2-7, with 14 bases aligning to TRBD2. The CDR3 sequence is 19 residues long. Trimming cost V 5 bases and J 2 bases; bases outside gene matches: 14. CDR3 nucleotide sequence: TGTGCCAGCAGTCCCGGGACTAGCGGGAGTGCGAACCTTCCCTACGAGCAGTACTTC. This translates into CASSPGTSGSANLPYEQYF.

This chain joins TRBV29-1 and TRBJ2-6; possibly TRBD1 for D (6 bases). Trimming removed 6 bases at V and 2 bases at J, with 8 bases between. CDR1 and CDR2 (germline): SQVTM, ANQGSEA. The CDR3 spans 13 residues. CDR3 protein: CSVQGTGANVLTF. In nucleotides, the CDR3 is TGCAGCGTGCAGGGGACTGGGGCCAACGTCCTGACTTTC.

This clonotype was seen a handful of times. V is TRBV29-1 and J is TRBJ2-7, with TRBD2 matching over 9 bases. Trimming removed 7 bases from V and 2 bases from J; junction bases left unmatched: 12. The CDR3 loop spans 15 amino acids. In germline, CDR1 is SQVTM, CDR2 ANQGSEA. This chain's CDR3 is CSASGIAGDTYEQYF. Here the CDR3 DNA reads TGCAGCGCTTCCGGAATAGCGGGAGACACCTACGAGCAGTACTTC.

The table lists this clonotype with many counts. The chain recombines TRBV29-1 with TRBJ2-7; tentative D call: TRBD1 (6 bases). V lost 6 bases and J lost 2, with 11 bases in between. Germline lookup yields CDR1 SQVTM and CDR2 ANQGSEA. The CDR3 extends over 12 amino acids. As DNA, the CDR3 is TGCAGCGTCGCTACAGGGCCCTACGAGCAGTACTTC. Its protein is CSVATGPYEQYF.

This clonotype was counted only a few times. The rearrangement uses TRBV28 and TRBJ2-4; 11 positions match TRBD2. This CDR3 spans 15 amino acids. Unmatched junction bases numbered 15, after V lost 6 bases and J lost 14 bases. Germline-derived CDR1 and CDR2 are MDHEN and SYDVKM. The CDR3 sequence is CASRDRTSGSRWEYF. DNA for the CDR3: TGTGCCAGCAGGGACCGGACTAGCGGGTCCCGATGGGAGTACTTC.

This clonotype was seen a few times. The V gene is TRBV3-1, the J gene TRBJ2-5, with D perhaps matching TRBD1 (6 bases). The CDR3 is 13 amino acids. Germline CDR1 LGHDT, CDR2 YNNKEL (reference sequence). Trimming cost V 3 bases and J 10 bases, with 15 bases left between them. In DNA form, the CDR3 reads TGTGCCAGCAGCCAGCAGCCCAAGGGGGACCAGTACTTC. It is translated as CASSQQPKGDQYF.

The V and J genes are TRBV2 and TRBJ2-5, with 10 bases identical to TRBD1. V shed 7 bases and J 0 bases; nucleotides not matched to a gene: 5. From germline, CDR1 is SNHLY and CDR2 FYNNEI. This CDR3 is built from 15 residues. CDR3 in amino acids: CASTYGQGDQETQYF. In nucleotides, the CDR3 is TGTGCCAGCACTTATGGACAGGGGGACCAAGAGACCCAGTACTTC.

This chain connects TRBV4-2 to TRBJ1-2; no firm D call. Germline values: CDR1 LGHNA, CDR2 YNFKEQ. The CDR3 spans 15 residues. V lost 0 bases, J lost 8 bases, and 16 bases lay in between. The CDR3 DNA reads TGTGCCAGCAGCCAAGAAATTAGCACCACGGGAGGCTACACCTTC. Protein: CASSQEISTTGGYTF.

The rearrangement links TRBV15 to TRBJ1-4; D ambiguous. The CDR3 is 11 amino acids. The germline V gene has CDR1 LNHNV and CDR2 YYDKDF (reference sequence). Trimming took 5 bases from V and 7 from J, leaving 5 bases between them. The CDR3 DNA reads TGTGCCACCAGCGGAAGTGAAAAACTGTTTTTT. Translating it yields CATSGSEKLFF.

J is TRBJ2-3 and V is TRBV6-2 or TRBV6-3; possibly TRBD1 for D (6 bases). The germline V gene has CDR1 MNHEY and CDR2 SVGEGT. Trimming took 1 base from V and 14 from J, leaving 22 bases between them. This CDR3 is 15 amino acids long. CDR3 protein: CASSYFRTEHRDAYF. CDR3 bases: TGTGCCAGCAGTTACTTCCGGACAGAGCACAGAGACGCGTATTTT.

The gene calls are TRBV9 and TRBJ1-2, with D hard to call. In germline, CDR1 is SGDLS, CDR2 YYNGEE. CDR3 length: 13 amino acids. The V and J ends lost 4 bases and 4 bases respectively, with 11 bases between them. The CDR3 reads CASSLDALYGYTF. CDR3 coding DNA: TGTGCCAGCAGCCTAGACGCCCTCTATGGCTACACCTTC.

The chain employs TRBV24-1 and TRBJ2-7; TRBD2 might be the D (5 bases). The J call may not be correct, given that the DNA end is closer to TRBJ2-5. The CDR3 runs 15 residues. Germline-derived CDR1 and CDR2 are KGHDR and SFDVKD. This chain's CDR3 is CATSDARRRWETQYF. Written as DNA, the CDR3 is TGTGCCACCAGTGATGCGAGGAGGAGATGGGAGACCCAGTACTTC.

This chain links TRBV6-2 or TRBV6-3 with TRBJ2-7; 11 bases match TRBD2. Trimming cost V 6 bases and J 7 bases; bases outside gene matches: 5. The CDR3 is 13 residues long. The V gene's germline CDR1 is MNHEY and CDR2 SVGEGT. CDR3 nucleotide sequence: TGTGCCAGCAGGACTAGCGGGAACAATGAGCAGTACTTC. It codes for CASRTSGNNEQYF.